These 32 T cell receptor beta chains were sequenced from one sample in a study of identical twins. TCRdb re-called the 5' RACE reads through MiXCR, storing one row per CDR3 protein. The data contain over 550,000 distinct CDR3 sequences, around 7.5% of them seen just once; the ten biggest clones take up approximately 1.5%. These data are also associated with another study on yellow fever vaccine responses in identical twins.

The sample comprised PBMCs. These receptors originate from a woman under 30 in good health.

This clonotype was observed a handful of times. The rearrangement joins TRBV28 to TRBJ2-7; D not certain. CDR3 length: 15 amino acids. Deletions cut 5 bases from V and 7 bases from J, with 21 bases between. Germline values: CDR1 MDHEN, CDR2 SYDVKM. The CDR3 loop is CASSLLPGGPNEQYV. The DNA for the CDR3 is TGTGCCAGCAGTCTCCTACCCGGCGGACCTAATGAGCAGTACGTC.

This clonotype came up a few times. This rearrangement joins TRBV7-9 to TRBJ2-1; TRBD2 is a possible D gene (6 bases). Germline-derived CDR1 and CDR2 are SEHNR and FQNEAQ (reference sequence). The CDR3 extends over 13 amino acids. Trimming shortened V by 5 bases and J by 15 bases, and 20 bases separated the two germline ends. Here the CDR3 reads CASSVGTYMGLFF. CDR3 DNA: TGTGCCAGCAGCGTAGGGACCTACATGGGACTGTTCTTC.

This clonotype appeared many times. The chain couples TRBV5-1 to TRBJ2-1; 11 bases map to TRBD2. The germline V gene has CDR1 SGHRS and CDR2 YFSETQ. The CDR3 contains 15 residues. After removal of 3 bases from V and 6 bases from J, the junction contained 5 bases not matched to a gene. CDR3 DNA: TGCGCCAGCAGCTCACTAGCGGGAGATACCAATGAGCAGTTCTTC. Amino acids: CASSSLAGDTNEQFF.

The DNA of the CDR3 is TGTGCCAGCAGTATCCCCCCCTTAAGCGGGTCCGGTGATGAGCAGTTCTTC. Encoded protein: CASSIPPLSGSGDEQFF. The rearrangement links TRBV28 to TRBJ2-1; weak D call: TRBD2 (6 bases). Looked up from germline, CDR1 is MDHEN and CDR2 is SYDVKM. V gave up 5 bases and J gave up 8 bases, with 25 bases separating them. The CDR3 contains 17 residues.

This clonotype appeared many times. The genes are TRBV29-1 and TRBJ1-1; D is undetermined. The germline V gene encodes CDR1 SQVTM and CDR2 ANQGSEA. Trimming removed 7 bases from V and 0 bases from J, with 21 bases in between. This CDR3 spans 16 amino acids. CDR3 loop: CSALLRTAGMNTEAFF. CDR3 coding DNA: TGCAGCGCCCTACTAAGGACCGCCGGCATGAACACTGAAGCTTTCTTT.

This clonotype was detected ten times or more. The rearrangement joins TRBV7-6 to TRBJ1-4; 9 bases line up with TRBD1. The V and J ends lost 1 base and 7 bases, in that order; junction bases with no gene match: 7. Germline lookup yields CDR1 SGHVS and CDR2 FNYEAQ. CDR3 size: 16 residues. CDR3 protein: CASSLEWGQGSEKLFF. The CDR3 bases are TGTGCCAGCAGCTTAGAATGGGGACAGGGAAGTGAAAAACTGTTTTTT.

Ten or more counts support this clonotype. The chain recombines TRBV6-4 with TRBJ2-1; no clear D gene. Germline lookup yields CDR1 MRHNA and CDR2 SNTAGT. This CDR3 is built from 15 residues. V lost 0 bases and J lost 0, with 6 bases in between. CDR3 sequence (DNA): TGTGCCAGCAGTGACTCGGTTACCTCCTACAATGAGCAGTTCTTC. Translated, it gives CASSDSVTSYNEQFF.

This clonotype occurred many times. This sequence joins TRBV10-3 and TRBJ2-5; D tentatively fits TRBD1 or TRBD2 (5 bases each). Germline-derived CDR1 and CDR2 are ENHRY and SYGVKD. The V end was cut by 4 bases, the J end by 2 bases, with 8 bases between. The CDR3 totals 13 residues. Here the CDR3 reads CAISGGTQETQYF. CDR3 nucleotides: TGTGCCATCAGTGGGGGGACGCAAGAGACCCAGTACTTC.

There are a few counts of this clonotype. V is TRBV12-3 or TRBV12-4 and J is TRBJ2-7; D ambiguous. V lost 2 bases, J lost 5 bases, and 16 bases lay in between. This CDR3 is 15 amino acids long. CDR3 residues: CASSLTRVATDEQYF. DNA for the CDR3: TGTGCCAGCAGTTTAACCCGAGTAGCAACCGACGAGCAGTACTTC.

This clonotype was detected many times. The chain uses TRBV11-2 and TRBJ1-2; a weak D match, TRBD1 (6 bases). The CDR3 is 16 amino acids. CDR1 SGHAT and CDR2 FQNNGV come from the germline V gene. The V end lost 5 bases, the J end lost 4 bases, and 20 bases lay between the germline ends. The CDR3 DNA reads TGTGCCAGCAGCGGACCGGGGCAGGGGCCTTCCTATGGCTACACCTTC. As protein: CASSGPGQGPSYGYTF.

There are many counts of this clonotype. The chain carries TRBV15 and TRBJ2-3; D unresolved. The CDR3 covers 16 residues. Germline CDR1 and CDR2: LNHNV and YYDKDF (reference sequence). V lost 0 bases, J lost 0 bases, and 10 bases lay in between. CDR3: CATSRDGRVSTDTQYF. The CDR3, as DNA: TGTGCCACCAGCAGAGACGGAAGGGTCAGCACAGATACGCAGTATTTT.

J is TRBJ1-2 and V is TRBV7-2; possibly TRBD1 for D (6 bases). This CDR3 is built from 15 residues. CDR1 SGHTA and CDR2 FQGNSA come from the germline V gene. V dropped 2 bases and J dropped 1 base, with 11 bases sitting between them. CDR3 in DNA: TGTGCCAGCAGCTTAACCGGGACATATAACTATGGCTACACCTTC. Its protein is CASSLTGTYNYGYTF. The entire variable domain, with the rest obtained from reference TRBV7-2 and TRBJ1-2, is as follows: GAGVSQSPSNKVTEKGKDVELRCDPISGHTALYWYRQSLGQGLEFLIYFQGNSAPDKSGLPSDRFSAERTGGSVSTLTIQRTQQEDSAVYLCASSLTGTYNYGYTFGSGTRLTVV.

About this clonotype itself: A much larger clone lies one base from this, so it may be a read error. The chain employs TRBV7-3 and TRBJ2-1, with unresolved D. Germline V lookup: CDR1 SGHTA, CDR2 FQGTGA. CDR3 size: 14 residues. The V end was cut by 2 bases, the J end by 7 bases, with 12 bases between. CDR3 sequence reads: CASSLSSVSNEQFF. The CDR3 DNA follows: TGTGCCAGCAGCTTATCCAGCGTGAGTAATGAGCAGTTCTTC.

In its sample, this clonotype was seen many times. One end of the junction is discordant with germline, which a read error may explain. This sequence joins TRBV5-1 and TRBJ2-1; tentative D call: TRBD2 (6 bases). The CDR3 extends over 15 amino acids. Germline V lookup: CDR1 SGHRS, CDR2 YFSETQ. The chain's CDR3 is CASSLDGSSYNEQFF. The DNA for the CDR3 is TGTGCCAGCAGCTTAGACGGGAGCTCCTACAATGAGCAGTTCTTC.

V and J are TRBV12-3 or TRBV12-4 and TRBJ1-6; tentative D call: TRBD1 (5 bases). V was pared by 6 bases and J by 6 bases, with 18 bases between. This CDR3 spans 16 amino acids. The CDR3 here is CASRLSDPGRNSPLHF. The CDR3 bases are TGTGCCAGCAGGCTCTCGGACCCGGGGCGTAATTCACCCCTCCACTTT.

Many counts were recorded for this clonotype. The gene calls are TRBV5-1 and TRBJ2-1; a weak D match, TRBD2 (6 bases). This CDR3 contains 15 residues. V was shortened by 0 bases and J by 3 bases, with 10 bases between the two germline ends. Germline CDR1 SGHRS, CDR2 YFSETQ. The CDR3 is CASSLVPGDYNEQFF. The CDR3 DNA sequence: TGCGCCAGCAGCTTGGTCCCGGGAGACTACAATGAGCAGTTCTTC.

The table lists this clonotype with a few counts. The CDR3 is CASGRGGSNQPQHF. The CDR3 DNA sequence: TGTGCCAGCGGCCGGGGAGGTAGCAATCAGCCCCAGCATTTT. The J gene is TRBJ1-5, the V gene TRBV28; D uncertain. V gave up 8 bases and J gave up 0 bases, with 11 bases separating them. CDR3 length: 14 residues. CDR1 MDHEN and CDR2 SYDVKM come from the germline V gene. The complete variable domain, with remaining parts taken from reference TRBV28 and TRBJ1-5, reads DVKVTQSSRYLVKRTGEKVFLECVQDMDHENMFWYRQDPGLGLRLIYFSYDVKMKEKGDIPEGYSVSREKKERFSLILESASTNQTSMYLCASGRGGSNQPQHFGDGTRLSIL.

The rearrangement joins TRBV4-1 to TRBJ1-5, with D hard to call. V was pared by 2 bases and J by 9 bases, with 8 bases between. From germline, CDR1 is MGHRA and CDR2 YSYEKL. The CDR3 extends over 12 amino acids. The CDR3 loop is CASSQPPGPQHF. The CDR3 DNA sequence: TGCGCCAGCAGCCAACCCCCGGGGCCCCAGCATTTT.

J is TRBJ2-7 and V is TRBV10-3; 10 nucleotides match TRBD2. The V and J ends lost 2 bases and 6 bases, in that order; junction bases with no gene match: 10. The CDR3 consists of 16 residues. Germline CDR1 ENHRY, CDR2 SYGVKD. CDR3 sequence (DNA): TGTGCCATCAGTGAGCCTAATAGCGGGAGGCTCTCCGAGCAGTACTTC. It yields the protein CAISEPNSGRLSEQYF.

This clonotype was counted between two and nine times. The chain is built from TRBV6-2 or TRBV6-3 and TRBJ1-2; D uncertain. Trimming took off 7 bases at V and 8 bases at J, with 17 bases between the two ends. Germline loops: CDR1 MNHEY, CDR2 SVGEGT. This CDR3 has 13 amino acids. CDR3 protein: CASTQTFGGGYTF. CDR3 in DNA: TGTGCCAGCACCCAAACCTTCGGTGGGGGCTACACCTTC.

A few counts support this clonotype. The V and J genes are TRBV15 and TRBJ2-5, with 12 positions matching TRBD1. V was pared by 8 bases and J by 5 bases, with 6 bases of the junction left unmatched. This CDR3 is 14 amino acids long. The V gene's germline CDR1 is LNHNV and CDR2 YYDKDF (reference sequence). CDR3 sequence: CATSGQGAWETQYF. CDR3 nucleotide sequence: TGTGCCACCTCGGGACAGGGGGCTTGGGAGACCCAGTACTTC.

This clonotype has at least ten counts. CDR3: CSASAGRPRVEQFF. CDR3 coding DNA: TGCAGTGCTAGTGCAGGACGCCCAAGGGTGGAGCAGTTCTTC. The chain joins TRBV20-1 to TRBJ2-1; D is unclear. The V gene's germline CDR1 is DFQATT and CDR2 SNEGSKA (reference sequence). The CDR3 is 14 amino acids. Trimming took off 3 bases at V and 10 bases at J, with 19 bases between the two ends.

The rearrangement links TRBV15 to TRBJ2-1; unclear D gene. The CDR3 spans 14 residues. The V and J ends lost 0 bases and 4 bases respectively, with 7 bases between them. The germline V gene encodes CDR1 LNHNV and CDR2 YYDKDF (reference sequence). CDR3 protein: CATSRELEYNEQFF. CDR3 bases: TGTGCCACCAGCAGAGAACTGGAGTACAATGAGCAGTTCTTC.

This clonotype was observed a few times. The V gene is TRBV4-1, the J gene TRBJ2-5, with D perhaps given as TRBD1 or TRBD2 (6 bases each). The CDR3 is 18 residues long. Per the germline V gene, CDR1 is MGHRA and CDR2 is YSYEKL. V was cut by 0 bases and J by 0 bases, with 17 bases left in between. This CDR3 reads CASSQERRGTPNQETQYF. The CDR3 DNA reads TGCGCCAGCAGCCAAGAGCGCCGCGGGACACCTAACCAAGAGACCCAGTACTTC.

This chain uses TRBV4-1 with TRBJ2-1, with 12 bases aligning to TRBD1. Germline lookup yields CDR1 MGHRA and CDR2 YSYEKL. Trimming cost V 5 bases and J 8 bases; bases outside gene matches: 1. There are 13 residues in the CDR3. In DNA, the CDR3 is TGCGCCAGCAGCGGGACAGGGGGCCATGAGCAGTTCTTC. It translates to CASSGTGGHEQFF.

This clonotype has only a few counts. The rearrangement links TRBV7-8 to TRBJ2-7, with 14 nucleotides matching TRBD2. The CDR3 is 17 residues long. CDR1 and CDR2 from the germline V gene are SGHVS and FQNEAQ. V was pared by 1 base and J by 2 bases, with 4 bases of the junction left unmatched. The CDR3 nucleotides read TGTGCCAGCAGCTTAGGAGGACTAGCGGGGGGTACCTACGAGCAGTACGTC. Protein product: CASSLGGLAGGTYEQYV.

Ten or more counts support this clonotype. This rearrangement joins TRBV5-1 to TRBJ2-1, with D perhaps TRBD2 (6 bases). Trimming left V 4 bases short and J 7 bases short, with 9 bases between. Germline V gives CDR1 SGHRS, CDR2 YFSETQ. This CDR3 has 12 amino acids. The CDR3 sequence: CASSVTSNEQFF. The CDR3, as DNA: TGCGCCAGCAGCGTGACTAGTAATGAGCAGTTCTTC.

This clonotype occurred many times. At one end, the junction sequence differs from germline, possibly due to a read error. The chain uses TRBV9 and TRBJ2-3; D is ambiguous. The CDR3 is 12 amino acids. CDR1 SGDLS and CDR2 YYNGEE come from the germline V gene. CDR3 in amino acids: CASSVDADTQYF. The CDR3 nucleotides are TGTGCCAGCAGTGTAGACGCAGATACGCAGTATTTT.

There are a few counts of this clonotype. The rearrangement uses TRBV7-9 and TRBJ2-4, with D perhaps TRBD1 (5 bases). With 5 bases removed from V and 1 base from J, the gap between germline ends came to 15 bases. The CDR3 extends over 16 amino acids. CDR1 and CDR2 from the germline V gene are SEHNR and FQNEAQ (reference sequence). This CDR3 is CASSPTEIGAKNIQYF. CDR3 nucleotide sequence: TGTGCCAGCAGCCCGACAGAAATCGGGGCCAAAAACATTCAGTACTTC.

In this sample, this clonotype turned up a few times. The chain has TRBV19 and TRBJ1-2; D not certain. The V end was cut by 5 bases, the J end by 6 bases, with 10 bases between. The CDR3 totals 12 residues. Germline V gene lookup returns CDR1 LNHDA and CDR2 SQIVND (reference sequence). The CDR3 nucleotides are TGTGCCAGTAGTCTCCCGGACGATGGCTACACCTTC. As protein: CASSLPDDGYTF. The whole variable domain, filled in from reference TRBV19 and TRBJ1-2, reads DGGITQSPKYLFRKEGQNVTLSCEQNLNHDAMYWYRQDPGQGLRLIYYSQIVNDFQKGDIAEGYSVSREKKESFPLTVTSAQKNPTAFYLCASSLPDDGYTFGSGTRLTVV.

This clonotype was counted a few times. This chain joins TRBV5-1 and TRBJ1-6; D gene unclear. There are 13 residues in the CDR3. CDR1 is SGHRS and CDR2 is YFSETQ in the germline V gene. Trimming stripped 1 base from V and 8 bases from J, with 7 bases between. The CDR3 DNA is TGCGCCAGCAGCTTGAGTACGGATTCACCCCTCCACTTT. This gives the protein CASSLSTDSPLHF.

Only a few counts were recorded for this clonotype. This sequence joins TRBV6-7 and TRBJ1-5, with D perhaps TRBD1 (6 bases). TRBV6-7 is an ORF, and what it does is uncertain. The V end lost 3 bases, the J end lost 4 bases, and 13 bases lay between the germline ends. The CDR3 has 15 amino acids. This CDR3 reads CASSYKDRTNQPQHF. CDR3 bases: TGTGCCAGCAGTTATAAGGACAGAACTAATCAGCCCCAGCATTTT.